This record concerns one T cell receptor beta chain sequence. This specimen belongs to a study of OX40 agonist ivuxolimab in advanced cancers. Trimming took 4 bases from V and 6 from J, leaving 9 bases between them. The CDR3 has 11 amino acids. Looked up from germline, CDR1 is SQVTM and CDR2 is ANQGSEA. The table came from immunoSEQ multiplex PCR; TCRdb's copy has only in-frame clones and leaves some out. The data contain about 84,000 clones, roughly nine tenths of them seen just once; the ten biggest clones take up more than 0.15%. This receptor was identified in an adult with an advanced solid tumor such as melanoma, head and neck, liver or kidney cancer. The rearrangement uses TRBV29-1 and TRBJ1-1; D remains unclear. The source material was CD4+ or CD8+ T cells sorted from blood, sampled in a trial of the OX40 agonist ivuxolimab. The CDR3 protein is CSVVRVPEAFF. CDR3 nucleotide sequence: TGCAGCGTTGTGAGGGTTCCTGAAGCTTTCTTT.